The entry below describes one T cell receptor (beta chain). Deletions cut 10 bases from V and 0 bases from J, with 18 bases between. The germline V gene encodes CDR1 MNHEY and CDR2 SVGAGI. The CDR3 is made up of 16 amino acids. Via MiXCR, TCRdb re-called the RT-PCR reads, giving one row per CDR3 protein. The sample lists about 680,000 distinct CDR3 sequences, 14% occurring once. This receptor was identified in a female donor in good health, serving as a healthy control. The sequencing sample was made of memory CD4+ T cells from blood. The V gene is TRBV6-5, the J gene TRBJ1-4, with D perhaps matching TRBD1 (6 bases). CDR3 in DNA: TGTGCCACCCGGACAGTCGGCCGCACAACTAATGAAAAACTGTTTTTT. Its translation is CATRTVGRTTNEKLFF.